Each of the 27 T cell receptor beta chains below was sequenced from the same sample in a study of T cells in Graves' hyperthyroidism and ophthalmopathy (dated by TCRdb to between 2018 and 2021). The library relied on multiplex PCR. The sequencer was an Illumina HiSeq 2000. Amplification of TCR beta CDR3 regions was carried out from RNA transcripts. The first round of RT-PCR for the TCR CDR3 was performed with the HTBI primer set and the Qiagen OneStep RT-PCR kit. Clones were called with MiXCR by TCRdb after fastp trimmed the public reads at Q25, and only in-frame beta chains were retained. Each entry is one CDR3 protein sequence, shown with its most common DNA and genes. The sample yields about 480,000 distinct CDR3 sequences; 22% were counted once. The top ten constitute about half of the sample. Source material: blood. All receptors derive from a woman in her 70s with Graves' ophthalmopathy.

This clonotype was detected ten times or more. The J gene is TRBJ2-2, the V gene TRBV5-1, with a weak D call TRBD2 (5 bases). The length of the CDR3 is 15 residues. Germline CDR1 reads SGHRS; CDR2 reads YFSETQ. V was clipped by 0 bases and J by 0 bases, with 6 bases between them. CDR3 bases: TGCGCCAGCAGCTTGGATAGCGCGAACACCGGGGAGCTGTTTTTT. It specifies CASSLDSANTGELFF.

The chain recombines TRBV2 with TRBJ2-3; 15 nucleotides line up with TRBD2. Trimming removed 1 base from V and 8 bases from J; junction bases left unmatched: 7. CDR1 and CDR2 from the germline V gene are SNHLY and FYNNEI. This CDR3 contains 17 residues. The DNA of the CDR3 is TGTGCCAGCAGTGAAGAGGGGACTAGCGGGAGGTTAGGTACGCAGTATTTT. Amino acid sequence: CASSEEGTSGRLGTQYF.

A few counts support this clonotype. The V and J genes are TRBV5-4 and TRBJ2-3; 14 bases agree with TRBD2. Per the germline V gene, CDR1 is SGHNT and CDR2 is YYREEE (reference sequence). V gave up 3 bases and J gave up 4 bases; unmatched junction bases: 1. The CDR3 totals 15 residues. CDR3 amino acids: CASSSTSGRADTQYF. As DNA, the CDR3 is TGTGCCAGCAGCTCGACTAGCGGGAGGGCAGATACGCAGTATTTT.

The rearrangement joins TRBV29-1 to TRBJ2-3; unclear D gene. Germline V gene sequence: CDR1 SQVTM, CDR2 ANQGSEA. The CDR3 consists of 11 residues. V was pared by 8 bases and J by 4 bases, with 10 bases between. CDR3 DNA: TGCAGCCACCGACGTGCAGATACGCAGTATTTT. Amino acids: CSHRRADTQYF.

About this clonotype itself: A much larger clone lies one base from this, so it may be a read error. CDR3 protein: CANRIRAGLAGETSSYEQYF. The CDR3 coding sequence is TGTGCCAACAGAATTAGGGCGGGACTAGCGGGAGAGACGAGCTCCTACGAGCAGTACTTC. V is TRBV12-3 or TRBV12-4 and J is TRBJ2-7, with 14 nucleotides matching TRBD2. The CDR3 contains 20 residues. The ends lost 10 bases at V and 0 bases at J; junction bases unmatched: 20.

V gene TRBV20-1 combines with J gene TRBJ2-2; TRBD2 matches 7 bases. Trimming cost V 2 bases and J 8 bases; bases outside gene matches: 8. The CDR3 has 14 residues. The germline gives CDR1 DFQATT, CDR2 SNEGSKA (reference sequence). The DNA for the CDR3 is TGCAGTGCTAGATCCACGGCGGGAGTGGGGGAGCTGTTTTTT. Its protein is CSARSTAGVGELFF.

This chain joins TRBV20-1 and TRBJ2-3, with 11 bases aligning to TRBD2. Trimming cost V 6 bases and J 1 base; bases outside gene matches: 21. The CDR3 is made up of 20 amino acids. Germline V gene sequence: CDR1 DFQATT, CDR2 SNEGSKA (reference sequence). CDR3 amino acids: CSARATTHSILAGGTDTQYF. The DNA of the CDR3 is TGCAGTGCCAGGGCAACTACGCACTCGATACTAGCGGGAGGCACAGATACGCAGTATTTT.

This clonotype has a handful of counts. The CDR3 is CASSLSGQGRVTDTQYF. The CDR3 bases are TGTGCCAGCAGTTTGAGTGGACAGGGAAGGGTCACAGATACGCAGTATTTT. The genes are TRBV12-3 or TRBV12-4 and TRBJ2-3, with TRBD1 identical over 8 bases. The trim removed 3 bases at V and 2 bases at J, leaving 10 bases unmatched. The CDR3 totals 17 residues.

This clonotype showed up many times. The chain recombines TRBV27 with TRBJ1-1, with TRBD1 identical over 11 bases. The CDR3 consists of 18 residues. Germline CDR1 reads MNHEY; CDR2 reads SMNVEV (reference sequence). V was pared by 2 bases and J by 4 bases, with 12 bases of the junction left unmatched. The chain's CDR3 is CASSLTRPSGTGGTEAFF. The CDR3 nucleotides are TGTGCCAGCAGTTTAACTCGTCCCTCCGGGACAGGGGGCACTGAAGCTTTCTTT.

CDR3 sequence: CASSERVRGREETQYF. CDR3 DNA sequence: TGTGCCAGCAGTGAAAGGGTCAGGGGCAGGGAAGAGACCCAGTACTTC. This chain connects TRBV6-1 to TRBJ2-5, with D tentatively TRBD1 (6 bases). The germline V gene encodes CDR1 MNHNS and CDR2 SASEGT. There are 16 residues in the CDR3. The V and J ends lost 2 bases and 3 bases respectively, with 16 bases between them.

The rearrangement links TRBV5-1 to TRBJ2-7, with 14 positions matching TRBD2. The germline V gene encodes CDR1 SGHRS and CDR2 YFSETQ. V dropped 4 bases and J dropped 6; count of bases not matched to a gene: 6. The CDR3 consists of 15 residues. CDR3 sequence (DNA): TGCGCCAGCAGCCCGGGACTAGCGGGGGCAGGCGAGCAGTACTTC. It codes for CASSPGLAGAGEQYF.

The CDR3 DNA sequence: TGTGCCAGCAGTTCCCCAGACAGGGCCCGAGGGTGGTCCTACGAGCAGTACTTC. Translating it yields CASSSPDRARGWSYEQYF. The chain links TRBV6-1 to TRBJ2-7; 7 positions match TRBD1. This CDR3 comprises 18 residues. The J segment lost 1 base and the V segment lost 5 bases, leaving 17 bases of the junction unmatched. The germline V gene has CDR1 MNHNS and CDR2 SASEGT.

This clonotype was found many times. The chain has TRBV2 and TRBJ2-2; 8 positions agree with TRBD1. The germline gives CDR1 SNHLY, CDR2 FYNNEI. V was clipped by 1 base and J by 6 bases; unmatched bases: 10. The CDR3 contains 17 residues. CDR3 sequence reads: CASSEGAGGLFSGELFF. Here the CDR3 DNA reads TGTGCCAGCAGTGAAGGGGCAGGGGGCTTATTTTCCGGGGAGCTGTTTTTT.

CDR3 in amino acids: CAISHRRDTEAFF. In DNA form, the CDR3 reads TGTGCCATCAGTCACAGGAGAGACACTGAAGCTTTCTTT. The V gene is TRBV10-3, the J gene TRBJ1-1, with D tentatively TRBD1 (5 bases). Germline values: CDR1 ENHRY, CDR2 SYGVKD. With 5 bases removed from V and 3 bases from J, the gap between germline ends came to 10 bases. The CDR3 totals 13 residues.

This clonotype was detected many times. The J gene is TRBJ1-1, the V gene TRBV7-9; 11 nucleotides match TRBD1. This CDR3 is built from 16 residues. Trimming removed 0 bases from V and 6 bases from J; junction bases left unmatched: 6. Germline-derived CDR1 and CDR2 are SEHNR and FQNEAQ (reference sequence). The CDR3 loop is CASSLAGQGVTAEAFF. The CDR3 DNA follows: TGTGCCAGCAGCTTAGCGGGACAGGGGGTGACTGCTGAAGCTTTCTTT.

The sample holds one count of this clonotype. The rearrangement uses TRBV4-1 and TRBJ2-1; D is perhaps TRBD1 (6 bases). The germline gives CDR1 MGHRA, CDR2 YSYEKL. V shed 8 bases and J shed 2 bases, with 10 bases lying between them. This CDR3 spans 13 amino acids. This CDR3 is CASGTLTYNEQFF. CDR3 coding DNA: TGCGCCAGCGGGACACTAACCTACAATGAGCAGTTCTTC.

The DNA for the CDR3 is TGTGCCAGCAGTGCTTCAGGGTCACTGGACGAGCAGTACTTC. This sequence encodes CASSASGSLDEQYF. The chain recombines TRBV6-1 with TRBJ2-7, with D tentatively TRBD1 (5 bases). The CDR3 has 14 residues. V gave up 4 bases and J gave up 5 bases, with 15 bases separating them. Germline loops: CDR1 MNHNS, CDR2 SASEGT.

This chain links TRBV29-1 with TRBJ1-2, with D uncertain. The V end lost 3 bases, the J end lost 4 bases, and 9 bases lay between the germline ends. The length of the CDR3 is 12 residues. Germline V CDR1 and CDR2: SQVTM, ANQGSEA. CDR3 nucleotides: TGCAGCGTTGACGACACCGGCTATGGCTACACCTTC. It is translated as CSVDDTGYGYTF.

In its sample, this clonotype was seen a few times. This sequence joins TRBV10-3 and TRBJ2-2; 9 bases agree with TRBD1. Germline V gene data show CDR1 as ENHRY and CDR2 as SYGVKD. CDR3 length equals 14 residues. The J segment lost 3 bases and the V segment lost 8 bases, leaving 4 bases of the junction unmatched. Here the CDR3 DNA reads TGTGCCATCGGAGGACAGGGGTACACCGGGGAGCTGTTTTTT. This codes for CAIGGQGYTGELFF.

This chain joins TRBV6-1 and TRBJ1-6, with 7 bases aligning to TRBD1. The CDR3 sequence is 15 residues long. CDR1 is MNHNS and CDR2 is SASEGT in the germline V gene. J gave up 10 bases and V 8 bases, and 14 bases lay outside the gene matches. CDR3 residues: CASAPIRGTGSPLHF. CDR3 sequence (DNA): TGTGCCAGCGCGCCAATCAGGGGGACGGGGTCACCCCTCCACTTT.

The V gene is TRBV20-1, the J gene TRBJ1-6; perhaps TRBD1 as D (6 bases). The CDR3 covers 14 residues. Trimming pared 2 bases from V and 7 bases from J, leaving 12 bases between. The germline V gene encodes CDR1 DFQATT and CDR2 SNEGSKA (reference sequence). The CDR3 protein is CSARPGAVNSPLHF. CDR3 nucleotide sequence: TGCAGTGCTAGACCAGGGGCGGTGAATTCACCCCTCCACTTT.

This clonotype was seen only a few times. The rearrangement joins TRBV7-9 to TRBJ2-7; D is ambiguous. Germline V gene data show CDR1 as SEHNR and CDR2 as FQNEAQ (reference sequence). With 4 bases removed from V and 1 base from J, the gap between germline ends came to 14 bases. The CDR3 is 15 residues long. As DNA, the CDR3 is TGTGCCAGCAGCTCTCGAACGTCGGTGTCCTACGAGCAGTACTTC. It translates to CASSSRTSVSYEQYF.

There are many counts of this clonotype. The chain links TRBV12-3 or TRBV12-4 to TRBJ1-1, with TRBD1 as a possible D gene (5 bases). Trimming took 6 bases from V and 5 from J, leaving 13 bases between them. The CDR3 covers 13 residues. CDR3 coding DNA: TGTGCCAGCAGCGAAAGACAGAGAACTGAAGCTTTCTTT. Translating gives CASSERQRTEAFF.

This chain links TRBV3-1 with TRBJ2-7; unclear D gene. With 1 base removed from V and 5 bases from J, the gap between germline ends came to 15 bases. The germline V gene encodes CDR1 LGHDT and CDR2 YNNKEL (reference sequence). This CDR3 spans 15 amino acids. For the CDR3, the DNA is TGTGCCAGCAGCCAAGCTGTCCGCGCTGAACACGAGCAGTACTTC. The encoded protein is CASSQAVRAEHEQYF.

The chain employs TRBV24-1 and TRBJ2-2; D unresolved. CDR1 and CDR2 (germline): KGHDR, SFDVKD. V lost 5 bases, J lost 5 bases, and 8 bases lay in between. The CDR3 length is 13 residues. CDR3 sequence: CATSALGTGELFF. The CDR3, as DNA: TGTGCCACCAGTGCTCTCGGGACCGGGGAGCTGTTTTTT.

This clonotype showed up just a few times. The chain joins TRBV19 to TRBJ1-1, with D unclear. Germline V gives CDR1 LNHDA, CDR2 SQIVND (reference sequence). CDR3 length equals 15 residues. Deletions cut 6 bases from V and 1 base from J, with 15 bases between. CDR3 protein: CASSTMGITNTEAFF. The CDR3 region has the DNA TGTGCCAGTAGCACCATGGGGATCACGAACACTGAAGCTTTCTTT. The full variable domain, rest sourced from reference TRBV19 and TRBJ1-1, is DGGITQSPKYLFRKEGQNVTLSCEQNLNHDAMYWYRQDPGQGLRLIYYSQIVNDFQKGDIAEGYSVSREKKESFPLTVTSAQKNPTAFYLCASSTMGITNTEAFFGQGTRLTVV.

This chain links TRBV29-1 with TRBJ1-1, with TRBD1 matching over 7 bases. This CDR3 is built from 14 residues. Germline trimming cut 3 bases from V and 5 bases from J; bases unmatched to any gene: 9. Germline lookup yields CDR1 SQVTM and CDR2 ANQGSEA. The CDR3 DNA is TGCAGCGTTGACTTAACAGGGGCCCGGACTGAAGCTTTCTTT. This gives the protein CSVDLTGARTEAFF.